This T cell receptor (beta chain) was recovered during a study of identical twins (dated by TCRdb to 2016 to 2017). Some background on the complete study: The study deep-sequenced TCR alpha and beta repertoires from monozygotic twins, unrelated adults of various ages and cord blood to test whether fetal clonotypes persist. Replicate twin experiments were performed at different times using different library preparation protocols to rule out contamination. Summary of the overall study and its limitations: Because the same donors could not be followed over many years, conclusions were based on cross-sectional statistical analysis. Out-of-frame TCR alpha sharing in monozygotic twins was systematically underestimated by recombination models, whereas sharing between unrelated individuals was in agreement with the recombination models. The excess sharing between twins in beta out-of-frame sequences was weaker because fewer shared sequences reduced the signal-to-noise ratio. Abundant cord blood beta clonotypes carried fewer insertions; young adult naive repertoires showed a weaker similar trend, while memory repertoires showed none. Zero-insertion analyses could be partly confounded by invariant T cells such as MAIT and iNKT, though diverse VJ usage argued against such confounding for most clonotypes. Out-of-frame TCR alpha sequences shared between twins showed an excess of low generation-probability sequences compared with coincidental sharing between unrelated individuals.

The library relied on 5' RACE. TCRdb names Illumina HiSeq 2000 as the instrument used. Template switching added a universal primer binding site, and the final cDNA carried a unique molecular identifier that allowed TCR cDNA molecules to be counted accurately. Specific primers in the conserved constant-segment region were used to synthesize first-strand cDNA for TCR alpha and beta chains. To control for contamination, every cDNA library was double barcoded, receiving both a SMART-Mk sample barcode and Illumina barcodes. TruSeq adapter sequences and Illumina sample barcodes were added in two successive PCR steps. TCR alpha and beta cDNA libraries were sequenced on the Illumina HiSeq platform with custom primers. Per the original workflow: Raw reads were processed with MiGEC to extract unique molecular identifiers, and MiXCR was used to determine CDR3 positions. For each individual, recombination models were inferred using an EM algorithm with the repgenHMM and IGoR tools. Shared clonotype analysis was performed with the tcR package in R, normalizing sharing by the product of cloneset sizes. Out-of-frame nonproductive sequences were analyzed to study raw recombination free of thymic and clonal selection effects. The public reads were reanalyzed by TCRdb: fastp trimming at Q25, MiXCR alignment, in-frame beta chains only. Under each unique CDR3 protein, matching rows form one entry showing the most common genes and DNA. TCRdb's processing, not the study's, gives the V and J calls here. This sample comprises about 470,000 distinct CDR3 sequences, 24% of them detected only once. The leading ten clones occupy approximately 2.9% of the sample.

With regard to this clonotype: The antigen it recognizes is unknown. Per-nucleotide qualities are absent, and no much larger clonotype sits a single base away.

From its cysteine to its phenylalanine, the CDR3 spans 15 amino acids. Only the CDR3 DNA is retained, 45 bases long and in frame from the first base. V sheds 7 bases and J sheds 5 bases, leaving 21 bases between their ends. CDR1 and CDR2 are drawn from the germline V gene: SGHRS, YFSETQ. Every donor was a healthy Caucasian. The twin cohort comprised three pairs of female monozygotic twins, all aged about 18 to 30 years. CD4+ and CD8+ T cell populations were isolated with positive isolation kits from Invitrogen. The same data also contributed to another study, on T cells expressing NK-cell markers. The other study reports the following: Fewer than ten donors provided sorted CD3+CD56+NKG2C+, CD3+CD56+NKG2C- and CD3+CD56-NKG2C+ T-cell subsets, whose TCR beta-chain repertoires were profiled. Of the eight sequenced donors, seven were found to be HCMV-seropositive and one was found to be HCMV-seronegative. To restrict sorting to alphabetaTCR-expressing T cells, an anti-gammadeltaTCR antibody was added in several experiments. In over five donors, the dominant CD3+CD56+NKG2C+ clonotypes were among the top 10 CD8+ clonotypes and accounted for about 1.0-8% of CD8+ T cells. Those dominant clonotypes were again the most abundant among CD3+CD56-NKG2C+ cells in four donors, at roughly 25-60.1%. Whether the expanded NKG2C-expressing T cell clones were specific for HCMV antigens remained unclear. The study sequenced eight donors, all healthy volunteers chosen at random: three men and five women. HCMV serostatus was determined by detecting HCMV-specific IgG in serum with a commercial ELISA kit. MIGEC was used to demultiplex reads and group reads by UMI, and MiTCR was used to assemble and quantify clonotypes. To exclude erroneous sequences, any TCR cDNA sequence not supported by at least two reads was discarded. The tcR package was used for downstream repertoire analysis, and clonotypes were matched between fractions using CDR3 nucleotide sequence together with V segment. VDJmatch was used to annotate antigen specificity against VDJdb, with one amino acid substitution in CDR3 permitted.

Sequencing was performed on CD4+ T cells sorted from blood. The sequence links TRBV5-1 to TRBJ2-5, and the D gene may be TRBD1, 6 bases matching. The source is a woman under 30 in good health. The DNA sequence follows: TGCGCCAGCGGGGGAAAAACCGGGACACCGGAGACCCAGTACTTC. Its amino acids are CASGGKTGTPETQYF.